The sequence of this T cell receptor beta chain was determined in a study of cytotoxic CD8 clonotypes in ibrutinib-treated CLL. Points from the study as a whole: An increase in clonality occurred at ibrutinib response, followed by a return toward baseline at progression.

To note about this clone: What it recognizes is unknown.

The V gene's germline CDR1 is SGHAT and CDR2 FQNNGV. V dropped 2 bases and J dropped 2 bases, with 7 bases sitting between them. The CDR3 consists of 13 residues. The TCR beta libraries used about 2 micrograms of genomic DNA that came from cryopreserved PBMCs. Repertoires were generated with immunoSEQ multiplex PCR, while TCRdb's copy carries only in-frame clones and drops some. The sample lists approximately 330,000 clones, roughly 79% occurring once. Sequenced material: PBMCs, taken before ibrutinib treatment. The V and J genes are TRBV11-2 and TRBJ2-7; a possible D gene is TRBD1 (5 bases). The TCR originated in a human donor with chronic lymphocytic leukemia. As DNA, the CDR3 is TGTGCCAGCAGCTTAACGGACACCTACGAGCAGTACTTC. It is translated as CASSLTDTYEQYF.